This record covers a single T cell receptor beta chain. Its matching antigen is unknown. Trimming at V came to 4 bases and at J to 4 bases, leaving 6 bases not matched to a gene. This CDR3 region has 15 residues. Germline CDR1 is SGHNT and CDR2 is YYREEE (reference sequence). The data were taken from a study of beta chain features in type 1 diabetes. Overall study context: Patients shared similar age, gender and cell yields with healthy donors.

Every isolated RNA sample was fully reverse transcribed, so sequencing captured expressed TCRB transcripts. Sequencing was performed with immunoSEQ multiplex PCR; in TCRdb, only in-frame clones are kept and a portion is missing. The sample lists fewer than 400,000 clones, around 7.6% occurring once. Study-level points and caveats: Type 1 diabetes patients had VDJ junctions that carried fewer insertions and more deletions.

The TCR was taken from a woman aged 18-29 years in good health. This rearrangement joins TRBV5-4 to TRBJ2-3, with 10 bases fitting TRBD2. Material for sequencing was central memory CD4+ T cells from blood. The CDR3 DNA reads as TGTGCCAGCAGCCTTGCTAGCGGGAGCCCAGATACGCAGTATTTT. The encoded protein is CASSLASGSPDTQYF.